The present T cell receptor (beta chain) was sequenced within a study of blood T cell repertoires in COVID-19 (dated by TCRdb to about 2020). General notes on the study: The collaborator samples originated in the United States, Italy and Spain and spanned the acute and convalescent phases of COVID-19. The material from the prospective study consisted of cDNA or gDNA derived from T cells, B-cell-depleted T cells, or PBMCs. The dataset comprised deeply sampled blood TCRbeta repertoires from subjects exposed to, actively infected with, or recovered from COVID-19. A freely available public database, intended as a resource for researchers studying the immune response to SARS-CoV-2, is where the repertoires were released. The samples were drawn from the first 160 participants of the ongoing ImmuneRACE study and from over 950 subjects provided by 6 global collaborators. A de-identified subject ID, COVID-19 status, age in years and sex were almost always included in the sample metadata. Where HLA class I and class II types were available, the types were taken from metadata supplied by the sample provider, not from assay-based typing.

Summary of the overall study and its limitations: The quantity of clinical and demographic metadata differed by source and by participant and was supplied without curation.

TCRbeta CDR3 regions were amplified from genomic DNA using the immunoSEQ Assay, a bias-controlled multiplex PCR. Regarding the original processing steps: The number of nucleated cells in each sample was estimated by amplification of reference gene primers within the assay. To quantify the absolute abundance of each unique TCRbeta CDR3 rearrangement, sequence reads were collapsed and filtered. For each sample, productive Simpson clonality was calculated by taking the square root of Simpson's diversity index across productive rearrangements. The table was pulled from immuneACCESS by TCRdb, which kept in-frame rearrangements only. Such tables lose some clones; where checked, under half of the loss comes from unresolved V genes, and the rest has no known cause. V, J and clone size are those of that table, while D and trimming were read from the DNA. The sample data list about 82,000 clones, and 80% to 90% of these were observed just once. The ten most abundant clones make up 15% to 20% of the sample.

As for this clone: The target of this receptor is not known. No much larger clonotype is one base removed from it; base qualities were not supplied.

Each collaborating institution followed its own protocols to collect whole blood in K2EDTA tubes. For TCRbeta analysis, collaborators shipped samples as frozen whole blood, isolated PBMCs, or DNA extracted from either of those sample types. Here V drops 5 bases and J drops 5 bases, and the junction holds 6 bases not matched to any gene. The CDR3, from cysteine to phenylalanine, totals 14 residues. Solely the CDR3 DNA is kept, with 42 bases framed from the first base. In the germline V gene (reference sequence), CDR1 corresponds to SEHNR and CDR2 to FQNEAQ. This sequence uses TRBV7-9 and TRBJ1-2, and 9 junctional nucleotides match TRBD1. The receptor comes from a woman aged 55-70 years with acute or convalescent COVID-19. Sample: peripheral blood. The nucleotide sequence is TGTGCCAGCAGCCTAATGGACAGGGGATATGGCTACACCTTC. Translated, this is CASSLMDRGYGYTF.